Listed below are T cell receptor beta chains from one sample, sequenced in a study of liver allograft versus peripheral blood T cells. Each CDR3 protein gets one entry after TCRdb re-called the reads with MiXCR. The repertoire has fewer than 1,500 distinct CDR3 sequences, 14% to 15% of them found once; the top ten carry about 19%. Receptor source: a human patient who had a liver transplant. Some T cells could come from the graft donor. Both conserved end residues are part of each CDR3. D genes are given only for firm matches. Only some rows state a clone size, as once, few, many or a class for expanded clones.

TRBJ1-1 | medium-sized | TRBV7-2 | TRBD1 | CASSWGQGNTEAFF | TGTGCCAGCAGCTGGGGACAGGGGAACACTGAAGCTTTCTTT
TRBJ1-5 | large | TRBV7-2 | TRBD1 | CASSSKTGSFQPQHF | TGTGCCAGCAGCTCTAAGACAGGGAGTTTTCAGCCCCAGCATTTT
TRBJ1-5 | medium-sized | TRBV5-6 | - | CASSRRGSVNQPQHF | TGTGCCAGCAGCCGGAGGGGGTCGGTCAATCAGCCCCAGCATTTT
TRBJ1-5 | large | TRBV7-2 | - | CASSLLSGGQPQHF | TGTGCCAGCAGCTTACTCTCCGGAGGTCAGCCCCAGCATTTT
TRBJ1-4 | hyperexpanded | TRBV29-1 | - | CSVGVWGQHNEKLFF | TGCAGCGTTGGCGTTTGGGGGCAGCATAATGAAAAACTGTTTTTT
TRBJ2-7 | medium-sized | TRBV27 | - | CASSLKDNYEQYF | TGTGCCAGCAGTTTAAAAGACAACTACGAGCAGTACTTC
TRBJ1-2 | large | TRBV20-1 | - | CSAWGNQDNGYTF | TGCAGTGCTTGGGGGAATCAGGATAATGGCTACACCTTC
TRBJ1-5 | large | TRBV6-1 | - | CASSEGNALNQPQHF | TGTGCCAGCAGTGAAGGTAACGCCTTGAATCAGCCCCAGCATTTT
TRBJ2-7 | medium-sized | TRBV20-1 | TRBD1 | CSARNFGQGAGEQYF | TGCAGTGCTAGAAATTTCGGACAGGGGGCAGGGGAGCAGTACTTC
TRBJ2-7 | medium-sized | TRBV6-2/TRBV6-3 | TRBD2 | CASSYSTSGSYEQYF | TGTGCCAGCAGTTATTCGACTAGCGGGAGCTACGAGCAGTACTTC
TRBJ1-6 | - | TRBV6-5 | TRBD1 | CASTLHGQGFYNSPLHF | TGTGCCAGCACCCTACACGGACAGGGGTTTTATAATTCACCCCTCCACTTT
TRBJ2-1 | medium-sized | TRBV7-9 | - | CASSLWQLGSDEQFF | TGTGCCAGCAGCTTATGGCAACTAGGGAGCGATGAGCAGTTCTTC
TRBJ2-1 | few | TRBV2 | TRBD2 | CASRASGYNEQFF | TGTGCCAGCAGGGCTAGCGGGTACAATGAGCAGTTCTTC
TRBJ1-3 | large | TRBV18 | TRBD1 | CASSPGQINFWNTIYF | TGTGCCAGCTCTCCGGGACAGATTAACTTCTGGAACACCATATATTTT
TRBJ1-3 | large | TRBV30 | - | CAWTAWREGSGNTIYF | TGTGCCTGGACCGCGTGGAGGGAGGGGTCCGGAAACACCATATATTTT
TRBJ1-5 | hyperexpanded | TRBV6-1 | - | CASSEAGANNQPQHF | TGTGCCAGCAGTGAAGCGGGGGCCAACAATCAGCCCCAGCATTTT
TRBJ1-2 | medium-sized | TRBV14 | TRBD1 | CASSSGGGYGYTF | TGTGCCAGCAGCTCAGGGGGCGGCTATGGCTACACCTTC
TRBJ2-3 | medium-sized | TRBV28 | TRBD2 | CASSFAGATDTQYF | TGTGCCAGCAGTTTTGCGGGAGCCACAGATACGCAGTATTTT
TRBJ1-1 | - | TRBV6-6 | TRBD1 | CASSYLAGGGLSTEAFF | TGTGCCAGCAGTTATCTGGCAGGGGGCGGTTTGTCCACTGAAGCTTTCTTT
TRBJ2-1 | - | TRBV2 | - | CASSEADEQFF | TGTGCCAGCAGTGAAGCGGACGAGCAGTTCTTC
TRBJ2-3 | - | TRBV28 | - | CASSLPSRDTQYF | TGTGCCAGCAGTTTACCAAGCCGAGATACGCAGTATTTT
TRBJ1-2 | medium-sized | TRBV12-3/TRBV12-4 | TRBD1 | CASSFAGTVNYGYTF | TGTGCCAGCAGTTTCGCCGGGACAGTTAACTATGGCTACACCTTC
TRBJ1-1 | few | TRBV30 | - | CAWRRQGLFSRTEAFF | TGTGCCTGGAGACGTCAGGGGTTGTTCTCGCGGACTGAAGCTTTCTTT
TRBJ2-7 | medium-sized | TRBV19 | - | CASGPLYGGTYEQYF | TGTGCCAGTGGGCCCCTTTACGGAGGGACTTACGAGCAGTACTTC
TRBJ1-5 | medium-sized | TRBV20-1 | TRBD1 | CSASPPGGEYQPQHF | TGCAGTGCCTCCCCCCCAGGGGGCGAGTATCAGCCCCAGCATTTT
TRBJ2-4 | medium-sized | TRBV18 | - | CASSPQTGTVKNIQYF | TGTGCCAGCTCACCTCAAACAGGGACGGTCAAAAACATTCAGTACTTC
TRBJ2-1 | large | TRBV19 | TRBD2 | CASSIVPGLGASRVQFF | TGTGCCAGTAGTATAGTCCCGGGACTAGGGGCATCAAGGGTGCAGTTCTTC
TRBJ1-1 | few | TRBV20-1 | TRBD1 | CSASPQGALNTEAFF | TGCAGTGCTAGCCCTCAGGGGGCCCTGAACACTGAAGCTTTCTTT
TRBJ2-1 | - | TRBV7-2 | - | CASSPYTSNGQQFF | TGTGCCAGCAGCCCTTACACTAGCAATGGCCAGCAGTTCTTC
TRBJ1-1 | medium-sized | TRBV6-5 | TRBD1 | CASFGAGTVNTEAFF | TGTGCCAGCTTTGGAGCGGGGACAGTGAACACTGAAGCTTTCTTT
TRBJ1-2 | medium-sized | TRBV5-6 | - | CASSLGGFYGYTF | TGTGCCAGCAGCTTGGGGGGGTTCTATGGCTACACCTTC